This record concerns one T cell receptor (beta chain) sequence. Its specificity is unknown. Nashville, Tennessee was home to all donors, who were Caucasian adults. A CD45RA+ naive subset and a CD45RA-negative memory subset were split from CD4+ cells. This sample was included in a study of shared clonotypes between healthy human individuals. Study-wide background: Three CD4 naive, three CD4 memory, two CD8 naive and one CD8 memory plate were used per donor. Findings and limits, study-wide: The study generally estimated greater richness for naive than memory subsets.

The data were produced by immunoSEQ multiplex PCR, yet TCRdb's version contains in-frame clones alone and is incomplete. The sample contains about 960,000 clones, over 75% of which appear only once. V shed 7 bases and J 14 bases; nucleotides not matched to a gene: 11. Per germline, CDR1 MDHEN and CDR2 SYDVKM. CDR3 length: 14 amino acids. The source of this sequence is a man aged 18 to 29 in good health. The chain couples TRBV28 to TRBJ1-6; 10 bases match TRBD1. Sequenced material: memory CD4+ T cells sorted from blood. Subset indicated: CD45RA-negative fraction. The CDR3, as DNA: TGTGCCAGCATATCCGGACAGGGGGGCTCTGCCCTCCACTTT. It specifies CASISGQGGSALHF.